This TCR beta chain was found in a study of human T cells and chemical hapten exposure. Across the study: The patients, most of them female, presented with alopecia areata, totalis or universalis. The study's findings and limits: Sensitization with DPC brought no change to TCRs above 1 in 1000 in frequency.

Library preparation tagged each individual cDNA molecule with a unique molecular identifier. Per the authors' pipeline: Counts of TCRs in each sample centred on a median of around 99,000 and extended from about 24,000 to 680,000. TCRdb analysed the RACE reads with MiXCR anew, one entry per CDR3 protein. The V and J calls and clone size are TCRdb's, not the authors'. Of some 350,000 distinct CDR3 sequences listed, about 7% are singletons. This clonotype was counted a few times. As yet, its antigen is unknown. Time point meaning: patch test 1, 2 weeks after DPC sensitization. The treatment denotes: therapeutic diphenylcyclopropenone sensitization with weekly scalp DPC. The TCR originated in a woman aged 18 to 35 with alopecia areata. Some clones in this sample may be carry-over from other donors' samples. The sequences come from whole blood, collected in connection with sensitization to the hapten diphenylcyclopropenone (DPC).

CDR3 DNA sequence: TGTGCCAGCAGTTACAAGGGTGAAGATACGCAGTATTTT. It is translated as CASSYKGEDTQYF. The chain couples TRBV6-2 or TRBV6-3 to TRBJ2-3, with unresolved D. Germline CDR1 and CDR2: MNHEY and SVGEGT. The CDR3 contains 13 residues. The ends were cut back, 2 bases at V and 5 bases at J, with 8 bases in the middle.